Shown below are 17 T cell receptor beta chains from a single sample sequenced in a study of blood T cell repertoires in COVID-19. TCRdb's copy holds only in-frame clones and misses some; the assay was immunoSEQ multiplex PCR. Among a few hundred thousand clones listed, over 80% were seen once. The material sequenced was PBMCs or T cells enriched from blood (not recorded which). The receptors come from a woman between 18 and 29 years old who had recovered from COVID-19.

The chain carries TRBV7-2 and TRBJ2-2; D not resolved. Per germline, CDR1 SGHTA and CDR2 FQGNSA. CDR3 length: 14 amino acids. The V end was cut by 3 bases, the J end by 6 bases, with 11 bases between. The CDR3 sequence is CASSFVGRAGELFF. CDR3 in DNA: TGTGCCAGCAGCTTTGTTGGTCGGGCCGGGGAGCTGTTTTTT. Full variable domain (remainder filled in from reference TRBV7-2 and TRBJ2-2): GAGVSQSPSNKVTEKGKDVELRCDPISGHTALYWYRQSLGQGLEFLIYFQGNSAPDKSGLPSDRFSAERTGGSVSTLTIQRTQQEDSAVYLCASSFVGRAGELFFGEGSRLTVL.

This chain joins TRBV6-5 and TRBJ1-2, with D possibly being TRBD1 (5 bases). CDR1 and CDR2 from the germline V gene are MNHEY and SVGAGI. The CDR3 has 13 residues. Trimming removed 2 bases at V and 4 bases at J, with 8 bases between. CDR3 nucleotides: TGTGCCAGCAGTTACACAGGAACCTATGGCTACACCTTC. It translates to CASSYTGTYGYTF.

This CDR3 reads CASSLEGYNTEAFF. The CDR3 bases are TGTGCCAGCAGCTTAGAGGGGTATAACACTGAAGCTTTCTTT. The chain links TRBV7-2 to TRBJ1-1, with D possibly TRBD1 on 5 matching bases. Per the germline V gene, CDR1 is SGHTA and CDR2 is FQGNSA. The CDR3 covers 14 residues. Trimming pared 1 base from V and 2 bases from J, leaving 8 bases between.

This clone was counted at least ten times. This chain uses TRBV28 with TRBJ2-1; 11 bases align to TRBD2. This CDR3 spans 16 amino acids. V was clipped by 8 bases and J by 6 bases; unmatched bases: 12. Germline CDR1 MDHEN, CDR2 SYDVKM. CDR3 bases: TGTGCCAGCCATACTCCCCATAGCGGGAGGGCCAATGAGCAGTTCTTC. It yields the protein CASHTPHSGRANEQFF.

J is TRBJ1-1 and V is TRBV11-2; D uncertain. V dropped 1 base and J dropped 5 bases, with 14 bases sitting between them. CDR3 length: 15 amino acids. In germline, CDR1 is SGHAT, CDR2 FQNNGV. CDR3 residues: CASSLGPGRWTEAFF. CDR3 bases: TGTGCCAGCAGCTTAGGTCCGGGGAGGTGGACTGAAGCTTTCTTT.

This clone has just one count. CDR3 coding DNA: TGTGCCAGCAGCCAAGATCCTCCGGGACTAGGACCAGATACGCAGTATTTT. Its protein is CASSQDPPGLGPDTQYF. The chain links TRBV3-1 (or the pseudogene TRBV3-2) to TRBJ2-3; TRBD2 aligns across 8 bases. V was clipped by 0 bases and J by 4 bases; unmatched bases: 9. Germline V CDR1 and CDR2: LGHDT, YNNKEL (reference sequence). The length of the CDR3 is 17 residues.

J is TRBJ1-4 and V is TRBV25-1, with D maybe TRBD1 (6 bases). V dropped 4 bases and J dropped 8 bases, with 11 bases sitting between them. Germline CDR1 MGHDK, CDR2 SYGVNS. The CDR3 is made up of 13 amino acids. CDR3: CASSVTGSEKLFF. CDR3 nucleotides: TGTGCCAGCAGTGTCACAGGGTCCGAAAAACTGTTTTTT.

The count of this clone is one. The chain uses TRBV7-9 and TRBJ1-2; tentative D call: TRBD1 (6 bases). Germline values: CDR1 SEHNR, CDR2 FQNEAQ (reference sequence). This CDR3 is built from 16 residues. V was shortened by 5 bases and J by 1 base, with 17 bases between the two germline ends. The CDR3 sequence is CASSDATGQINYGYTF. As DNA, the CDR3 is TGTGCCAGCAGCGATGCGACAGGCCAAATTAACTATGGCTACACCTTC. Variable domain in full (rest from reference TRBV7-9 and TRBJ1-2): DTGVSQNPRHKITKRGQNVTFRCDPISEHNRLYWYRQTLGQGPEFLTYFQNEAQLEKSRLLSDRFSAERPKGSFSTLEIQRTEQGDSAMYLCASSDATGQINYGYTFGSGTRLTVV.

The CDR3 spells CASSLATDINEKLFF. DNA for the CDR3: TGCGCCAGCAGCTTGGCCACGGACATAAATGAAAAACTGTTTTTT. The V gene is TRBV5-1, the J gene TRBJ1-4, with D possibly TRBD1 on 5 matching bases. Trimming removed 0 bases from V and 5 bases from J, with 11 bases in between. The CDR3 extends over 15 amino acids. Per the germline V gene, CDR1 is SGHRS and CDR2 is YFSETQ.

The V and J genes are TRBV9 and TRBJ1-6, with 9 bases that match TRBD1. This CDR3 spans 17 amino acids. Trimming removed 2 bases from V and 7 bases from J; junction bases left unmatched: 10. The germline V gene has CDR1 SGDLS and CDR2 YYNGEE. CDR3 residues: CASSVDRDRVRNSPLHF. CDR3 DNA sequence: TGTGCCAGCAGCGTTGACCGGGACAGGGTTCGGAATTCACCCCTCCACTTT.

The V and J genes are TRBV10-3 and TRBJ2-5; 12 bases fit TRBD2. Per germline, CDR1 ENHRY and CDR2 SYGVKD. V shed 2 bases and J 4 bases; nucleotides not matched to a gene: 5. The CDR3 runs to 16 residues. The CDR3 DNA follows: TGTGCCATCAGTGAGCCTGGACTAGCGGGACTAGAGACCCAGTACTTC. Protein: CAISEPGLAGLETQYF.

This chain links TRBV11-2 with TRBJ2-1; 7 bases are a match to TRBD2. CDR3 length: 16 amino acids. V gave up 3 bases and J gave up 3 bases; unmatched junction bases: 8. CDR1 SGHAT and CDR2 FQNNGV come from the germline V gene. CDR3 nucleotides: TGTGCCAGCAGCTTCTCGTCTAGCGGCAACTACAATGAGCAGTTCTTC. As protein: CASSFSSSGNYNEQFF.

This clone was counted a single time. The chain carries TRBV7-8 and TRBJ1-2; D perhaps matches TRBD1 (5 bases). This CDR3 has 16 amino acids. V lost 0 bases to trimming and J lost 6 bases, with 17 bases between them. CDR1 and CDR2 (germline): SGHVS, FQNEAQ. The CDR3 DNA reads TGTGCCAGCAGCTTAGCCACACAGCCCCCGGGGGATGGCTACACCTTC. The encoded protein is CASSLATQPPGDGYTF.

DNA of the CDR3: TGTGCCAGCAGCTATCGTCGAAGAGCTAATGAAAAACTGTTTTTT. This codes for CASSYRRRANEKLFF. The genes are TRBV28 and TRBJ1-4; D is ambiguous. Trimming cost V 6 bases and J 3 bases, with 14 bases left between them. The germline gives CDR1 MDHEN, CDR2 SYDVKM. The CDR3 spans 15 residues.

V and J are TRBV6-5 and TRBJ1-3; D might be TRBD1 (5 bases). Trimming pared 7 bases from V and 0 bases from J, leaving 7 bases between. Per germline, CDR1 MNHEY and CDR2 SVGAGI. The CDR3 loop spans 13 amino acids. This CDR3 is CASMDNSGNTIYF. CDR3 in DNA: TGTGCCAGCATGGACAACTCTGGAAACACCATATATTTT.

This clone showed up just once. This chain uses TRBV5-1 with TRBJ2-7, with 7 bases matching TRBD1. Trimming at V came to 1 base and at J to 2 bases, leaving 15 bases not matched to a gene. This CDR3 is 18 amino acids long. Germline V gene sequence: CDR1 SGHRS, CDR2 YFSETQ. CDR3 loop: CASSLRRTDRVNPYEQYF. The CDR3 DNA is TGCGCCAGCAGCTTGCGTAGAACTGACAGGGTAAACCCCTACGAGCAGTACTTC.

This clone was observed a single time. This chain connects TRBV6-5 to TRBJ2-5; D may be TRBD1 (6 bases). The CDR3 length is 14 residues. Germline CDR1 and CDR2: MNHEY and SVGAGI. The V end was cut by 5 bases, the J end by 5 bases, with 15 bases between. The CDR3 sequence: CASSPPTGWETQYF. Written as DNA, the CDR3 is TGTGCCAGCAGTCCCCCAACAGGGTGGGAGACCCAGTACTTC.